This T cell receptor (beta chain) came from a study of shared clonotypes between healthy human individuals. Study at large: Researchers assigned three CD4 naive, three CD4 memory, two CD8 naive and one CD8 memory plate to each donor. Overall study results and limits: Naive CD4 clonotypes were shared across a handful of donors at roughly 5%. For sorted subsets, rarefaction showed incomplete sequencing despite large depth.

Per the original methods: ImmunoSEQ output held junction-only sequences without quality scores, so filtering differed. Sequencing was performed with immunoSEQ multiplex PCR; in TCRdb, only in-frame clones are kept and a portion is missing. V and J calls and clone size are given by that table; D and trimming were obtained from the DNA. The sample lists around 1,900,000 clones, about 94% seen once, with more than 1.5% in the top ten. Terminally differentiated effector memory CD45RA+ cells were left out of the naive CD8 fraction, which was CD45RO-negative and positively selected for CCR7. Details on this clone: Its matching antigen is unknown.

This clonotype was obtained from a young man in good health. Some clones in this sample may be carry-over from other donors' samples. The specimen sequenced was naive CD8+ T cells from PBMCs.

CDR3 loop: CASSSGPRLEQFF. The CDR3 nucleotides read TGTGCCAGCAGTTCGGGACCCCGGTTGGAGCAGTTCTTC. The rearrangement links TRBV27 to TRBJ2-1; D tentatively reads TRBD1 or TRBD2 (5 bases each). V lost 4 bases and J 10 bases, leaving 14 bases between the germline ends. The CDR3 sequence is 13 residues long. CDR1 MNHEY and CDR2 SMNVEV come from the germline V gene (reference sequence).